These 7 T cell receptor beta chains share one sample of origin, sequenced in a study of beta chain features in type 1 diabetes. The sequenced template was cDNA made from the entire isolated RNA. The data were produced by immunoSEQ multiplex PCR, yet TCRdb's version contains in-frame clones alone and is incomplete. The sample includes 350,000 to 400,000 clones, approximately 16% of them seen just once. Sequencing input: naive CD4+ T cells from blood. All receptors come from a woman aged 18-29 years in good health.

The chain is built from TRBV10-3 and TRBJ2-1; TRBD2 agrees at 14 bases. Trimming removed 7 bases from V and 0 bases from J; junction bases left unmatched: 8. This CDR3 is built from 18 residues. The germline gives CDR1 ENHRY, CDR2 SYGVKD. CDR3 DNA: TGTGCCATCACCGGGACTAGCGGGGGCAAGAGCTCCTACAATGAGCAGTTCTTC. Translation gives CAITGTSGGKSSYNEQFF.

The chain uses TRBV6-6 and TRBJ2-3, with a possible D match to TRBD2 (5 bases). Germline CDR1 and CDR2: MNHNY and SVGAGI (reference sequence). The V end lost 5 bases, the J end lost 0 bases, and 15 bases lay between the germline ends. The length of the CDR3 is 16 residues. This CDR3 is CASSTFRSGSTDTQYF. The CDR3, as DNA: TGTGCCAGCAGTACCTTCCGGAGCGGAAGCACAGATACGCAGTATTTT.

J is TRBJ1-2 and V is TRBV7-8, with TRBD1 matching over 9 bases. The J segment lost 6 bases and the V segment lost 3 bases, leaving 5 bases of the junction unmatched. Germline V gene data show CDR1 as SGHVS and CDR2 as FQNEAQ. The CDR3 covers 14 residues. The CDR3 loop reads CASSLWTGDDGYTF. CDR3 sequence (DNA): TGTGCCAGCAGCTTGTGGACAGGGGACGATGGCTACACCTTC.

This clone was seen only a few times. This chain connects TRBV18 to TRBJ2-7; 8 bases align to TRBD2. Germline CDR1 KGHSH, CDR2 LQKENI. V was pared by 6 bases and J by 1 base, with 2 bases of the junction left unmatched. CDR3 length: 13 residues. The DNA for the CDR3 is TGTGCCAGCTCCAGCGGGAGATCCTACGAGCAGTACTTC. This translates into CASSSGRSYEQYF.

V gene TRBV5-1 combines with J gene TRBJ2-7; no definite D call. Germline CDR1 reads SGHRS; CDR2 reads YFSETQ. Trimming removed 0 bases at V and 4 bases at J, with 8 bases between. The CDR3 spans 13 residues. The CDR3 region has the DNA TGCGCCAGCAGCTTGGATCCTTCTTACGAGCAGTACTTC. Translating it yields CASSLDPSYEQYF.

This sequence joins TRBV5-1 and TRBJ1-2; TRBD1 agrees at 9 bases. Per germline, CDR1 SGHRS and CDR2 YFSETQ. Trimming removed 2 bases from V and 6 bases from J; junction bases left unmatched: 5. The CDR3 has 14 amino acids. CDR3: CASSFRGQGDGYTF. CDR3 coding DNA: TGCGCCAGCAGCTTTAGGGGACAGGGAGATGGCTACACCTTC. Together with reference TRBV5-1 and TRBJ1-2, the CDR3 gives the full variable domain: KAGVTQTPRYLIKTRGQQVTLSCSPISGHRSVSWYQQTPGQGLQFLFEYFSETQRNKGNFPGRFSGRQFSNSRSEMNVSTLELGDSALYLCASSFRGQGDGYTFGSGTRLTVV.

The chain has TRBV14 and TRBJ2-5, with 7 bases identical to TRBD2. The V gene end was trimmed by 1 base and the J gene end by 5 bases; junction bases not matched to a gene: 10. This CDR3 comprises 16 residues. Germline CDR1 and CDR2: SGHDN and FVKESK. The CDR3 region is CASSQVRGRALETQYF. CDR3 coding DNA: TGTGCCAGCAGCCAAGTCAGAGGGAGGGCCCTTGAGACCCAGTACTTC.